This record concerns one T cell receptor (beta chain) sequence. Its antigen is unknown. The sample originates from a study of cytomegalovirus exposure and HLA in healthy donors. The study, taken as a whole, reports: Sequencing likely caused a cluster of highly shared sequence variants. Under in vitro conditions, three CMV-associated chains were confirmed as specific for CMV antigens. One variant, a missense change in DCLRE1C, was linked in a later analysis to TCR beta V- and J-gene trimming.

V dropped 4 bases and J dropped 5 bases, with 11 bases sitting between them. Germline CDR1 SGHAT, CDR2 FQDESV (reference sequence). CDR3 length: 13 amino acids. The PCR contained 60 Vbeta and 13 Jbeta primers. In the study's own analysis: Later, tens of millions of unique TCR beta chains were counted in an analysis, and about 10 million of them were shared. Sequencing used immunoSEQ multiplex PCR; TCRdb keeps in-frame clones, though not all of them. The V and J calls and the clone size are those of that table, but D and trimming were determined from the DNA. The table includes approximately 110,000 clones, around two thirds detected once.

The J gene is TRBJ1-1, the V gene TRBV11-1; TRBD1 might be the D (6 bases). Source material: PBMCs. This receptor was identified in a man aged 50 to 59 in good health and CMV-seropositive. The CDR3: CASSSQGETEAFF. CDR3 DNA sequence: TGTGCCAGCAGCTCACAGGGTGAGACTGAAGCTTTCTTT. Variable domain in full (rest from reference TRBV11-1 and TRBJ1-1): EAEVAQSPRYKITEKSQAVAFWCDPISGHATLYWYRQILGQGPELLVQFQDESVVDDSQLPKDRFSAERLKGVDSTLKIQPAELGDSAMYLCASSSQGETEAFFGQGTRLTVV.